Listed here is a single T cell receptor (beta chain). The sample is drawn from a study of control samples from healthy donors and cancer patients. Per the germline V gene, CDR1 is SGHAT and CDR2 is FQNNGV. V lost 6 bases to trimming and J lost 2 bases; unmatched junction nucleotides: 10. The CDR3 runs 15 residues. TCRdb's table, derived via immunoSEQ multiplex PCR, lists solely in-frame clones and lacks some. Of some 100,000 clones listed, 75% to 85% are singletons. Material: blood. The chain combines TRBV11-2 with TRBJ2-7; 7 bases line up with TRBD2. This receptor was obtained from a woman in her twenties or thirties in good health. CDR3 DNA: TGTGCCAGCAGGACGACCGGGACTATTGCCTACGAGCAGTACTTC. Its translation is CASRTTGTIAYEQYF.